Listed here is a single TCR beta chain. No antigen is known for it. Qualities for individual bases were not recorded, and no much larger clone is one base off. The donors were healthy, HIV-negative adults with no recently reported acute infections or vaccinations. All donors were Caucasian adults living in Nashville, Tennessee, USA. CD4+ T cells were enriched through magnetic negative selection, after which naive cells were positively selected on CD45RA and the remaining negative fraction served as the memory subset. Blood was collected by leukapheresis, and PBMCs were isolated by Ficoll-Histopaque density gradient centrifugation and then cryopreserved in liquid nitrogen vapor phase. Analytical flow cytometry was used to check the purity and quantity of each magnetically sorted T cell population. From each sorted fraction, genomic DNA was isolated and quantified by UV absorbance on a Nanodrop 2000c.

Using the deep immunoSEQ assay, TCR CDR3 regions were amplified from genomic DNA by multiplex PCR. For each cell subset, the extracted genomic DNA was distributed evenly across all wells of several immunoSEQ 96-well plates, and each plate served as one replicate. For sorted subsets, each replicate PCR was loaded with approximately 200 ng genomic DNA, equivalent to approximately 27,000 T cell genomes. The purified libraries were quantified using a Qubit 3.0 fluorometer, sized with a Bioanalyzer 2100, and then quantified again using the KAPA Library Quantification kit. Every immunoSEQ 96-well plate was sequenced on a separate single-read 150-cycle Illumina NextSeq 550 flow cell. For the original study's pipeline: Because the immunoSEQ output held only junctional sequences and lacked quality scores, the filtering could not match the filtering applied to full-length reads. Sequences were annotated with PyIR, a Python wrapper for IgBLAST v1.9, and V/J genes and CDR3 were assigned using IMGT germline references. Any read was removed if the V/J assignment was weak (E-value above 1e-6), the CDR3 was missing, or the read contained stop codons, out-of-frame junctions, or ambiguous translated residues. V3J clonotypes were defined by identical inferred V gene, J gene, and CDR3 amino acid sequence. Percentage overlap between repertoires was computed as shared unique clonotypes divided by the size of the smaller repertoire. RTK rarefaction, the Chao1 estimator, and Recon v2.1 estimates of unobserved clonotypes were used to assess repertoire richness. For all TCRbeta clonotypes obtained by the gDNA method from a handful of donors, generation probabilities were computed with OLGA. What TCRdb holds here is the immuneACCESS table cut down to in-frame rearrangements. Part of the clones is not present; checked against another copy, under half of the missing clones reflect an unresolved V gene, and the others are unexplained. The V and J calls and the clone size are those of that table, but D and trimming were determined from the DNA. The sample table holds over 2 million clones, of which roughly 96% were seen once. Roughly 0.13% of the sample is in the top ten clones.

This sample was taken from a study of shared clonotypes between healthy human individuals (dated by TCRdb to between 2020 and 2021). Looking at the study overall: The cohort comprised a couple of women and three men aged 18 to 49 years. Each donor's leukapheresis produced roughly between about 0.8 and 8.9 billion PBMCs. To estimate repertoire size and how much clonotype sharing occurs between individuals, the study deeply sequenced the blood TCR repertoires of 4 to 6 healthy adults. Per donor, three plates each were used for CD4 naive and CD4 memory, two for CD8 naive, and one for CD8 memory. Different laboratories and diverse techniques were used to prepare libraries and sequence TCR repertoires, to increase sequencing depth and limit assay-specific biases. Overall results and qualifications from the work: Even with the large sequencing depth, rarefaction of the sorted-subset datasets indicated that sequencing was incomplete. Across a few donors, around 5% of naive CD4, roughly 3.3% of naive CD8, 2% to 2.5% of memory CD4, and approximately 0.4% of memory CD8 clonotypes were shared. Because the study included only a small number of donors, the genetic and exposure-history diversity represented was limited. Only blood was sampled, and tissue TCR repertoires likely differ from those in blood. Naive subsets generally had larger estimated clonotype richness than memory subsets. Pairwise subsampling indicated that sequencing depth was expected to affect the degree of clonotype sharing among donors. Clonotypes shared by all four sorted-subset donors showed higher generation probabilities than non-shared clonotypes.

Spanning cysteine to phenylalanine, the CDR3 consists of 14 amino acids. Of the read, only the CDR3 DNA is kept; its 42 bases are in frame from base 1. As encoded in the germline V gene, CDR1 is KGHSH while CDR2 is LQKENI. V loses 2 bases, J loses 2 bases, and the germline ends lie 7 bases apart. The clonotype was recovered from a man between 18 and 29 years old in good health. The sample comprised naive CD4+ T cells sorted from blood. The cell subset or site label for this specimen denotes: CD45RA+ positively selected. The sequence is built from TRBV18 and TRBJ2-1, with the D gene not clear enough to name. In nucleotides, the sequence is TGTGCCAGCTCACCATCCTCCGCCTACAATGAGCAGTTCTTC. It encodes CASSPSSAYNEQFF.